Following are 23 T cell receptor beta chains from one sample sequenced in a study of shared clonotypes between healthy human individuals (dated by TCRdb to about 2020). Library construction relied on the immunoSEQ multiplex PCR assay. Here the immuneACCESS table is served through TCRdb, limited to in-frame sequences with V and J called. Missing clones are a known gap in these copies; in checked studies unresolved V genes cover under half, and the rest lacks a known reason. This sample comprises 800,000 to 1,200,000 clones, around 78% of them detected only once. 0.4% to 0.55% of the sample belongs to the ten largest clones. The sample consisted of memory CD4+ T cells from PBMCs. The cell subset or site label here, explained by the study, means: CD45RA-negative fraction. The receptors were gathered from a man aged 18-30 years in good health. Some clones in this sample may be carry-over from other donors' samples.

The chain uses TRBV6-1 and TRBJ1-1; maybe TRBD1 (6 bases). Trimming pared 6 bases from V and 4 bases from J, leaving 12 bases between. The CDR3 totals 13 residues. Germline V gene lookup returns CDR1 MNHNS and CDR2 SASEGT. This chain's CDR3 is CASREQGRTEAFF. The CDR3 coding sequence is TGTGCCAGCAGAGAACAGGGCCGCACTGAAGCTTTCTTT.

The rearrangement joins TRBV19 to TRBJ1-5, with 7 nucleotides matching TRBD1. The germline V gene has CDR1 LNHDA and CDR2 SQIVND (reference sequence). J was trimmed by 7 bases and V by 1 base; bases with no gene match: 16. The CDR3 is made up of 18 amino acids. The CDR3: CASSIGYEGAGYVQPQHF. DNA of the CDR3: TGTGCCAGTAGTATAGGTTACGAGGGGGCCGGTTACGTCCAGCCCCAGCATTTT.

The chain couples TRBV5-6 to TRBJ1-1; D unclear. This CDR3 comprises 14 residues. Trimming pared 4 bases from V and 2 bases from J, leaving 12 bases between. CDR1 is SGHDT and CDR2 is YYEEEE in the germline V gene. The DNA for the CDR3 is TGTGCCAGCAGCCCGGCCCTGTTTAACACTGAAGCTTTCTTT. This sequence encodes CASSPALFNTEAFF.

This clone was counted between two and nine times. The chain links TRBV4-2 to TRBJ1-1, with TRBD1 matching 9 bases. Trimming cost V 3 bases and J 5 bases; bases outside gene matches: 10. The germline gives CDR1 LGHNA, CDR2 YNFKEQ. The CDR3 length is 16 residues. The CDR3 loop is CASSHKTGTGKTEAFF. The CDR3 DNA is TGTGCCAGCAGCCACAAAACCGGGACAGGGAAAACTGAAGCTTTCTTT.

The chain uses TRBV28 and TRBJ2-5, with 11 nucleotides matching TRBD1. This CDR3 has 17 amino acids. With 3 bases clipped from V and 3 bases from J, the junction kept 9 bases outside the gene matches. Germline V gene sequence: CDR1 MDHEN, CDR2 SYDVKM. CDR3 in amino acids: CASSFPPGQGEKETQYF. The CDR3 bases are TGTGCCAGCAGTTTCCCCCCGGGACAGGGGGAGAAAGAGACCCAGTACTTC.

For this clone: A much more abundant neighbour one base away suggests this may be a read error. The chain is built from TRBV30 and TRBJ1-2; 8 positions match TRBD1. CDR1 is GTSNPN, CDR2 SVGIG, per germline (reference sequence). V trimming: 5 bases; J trimming: 0 bases; junction bases outside the gene matches: 11. This CDR3 is built from 16 residues. The CDR3 spells CAWGEGTGLANYGYTF. The CDR3 DNA reads TGTGCCTGGGGTGAGGGGACAGGACTAGCTAACTATGGCTACACCTTC.

The chain links TRBV7-2 to TRBJ2-1; D remains unclear. Germline CDR1 and CDR2: SGHTA and FQGNSA. The length of the CDR3 is 14 residues. V was clipped by 1 base and J by 2 bases, with 6 bases between them. The CDR3 DNA reads as TGTGCCAGCAGCTTAGGAGGCACCTACAATGAGCAGTTCTTC. It yields the protein CASSLGGTYNEQFF.

The rearrangement joins TRBV28 to TRBJ2-5; D gene uncertain. Trimming removed 5 bases from V and 5 bases from J, with 12 bases in between. The CDR3 has 13 residues. Per the germline V gene, CDR1 is MDHEN and CDR2 is SYDVKM. The CDR3 region is CASSRPSLETQYF. CDR3 nucleotides: TGTGCCAGCAGTAGGCCGTCGTTGGAGACCCAGTACTTC. Based on the CDR3 plus reference TRBV28 and TRBJ2-5, the full variable domain is DVKVTQSSRYLVKRTGEKVFLECVQDMDHENMFWYRQDPGLGLRLIYFSYDVKMKEKGDIPEGYSVSREKKERFSLILESASTNQTSMYLCASSRPSLETQYFGPGTRLLVL.

The chain couples TRBV5-1 to TRBJ2-2; D ambiguous. Germline assignment: CDR1 SGHRS and CDR2 YFSETQ. V was clipped by 0 bases and J by 2 bases, with 5 bases between them. CDR3 size: 14 residues. The CDR3 reads CASSLGDNTGELFF. The DNA for the CDR3 is TGCGCCAGCAGCTTGGGGGATAACACCGGGGAGCTGTTTTTT.

DNA of the CDR3: TGCGCCAGCAGCCCAGCCGGGACTAGTGAAAATGAGCAGTTCTTC. It yields the protein CASSPAGTSENEQFF. The J gene is TRBJ2-1, the V gene TRBV5-1, with 8 positions matching TRBD2. This CDR3 has 15 amino acids. J was trimmed by 7 bases and V by 4 bases; bases with no gene match: 10. Per germline, CDR1 SGHRS and CDR2 YFSETQ.

As to this clone: At one of its ends the junction is not consistent with the germline gene, which may arise from a read error. This sample includes further DNA sequences coding for the same CDR3. V usage is TRBV28 and J usage is TRBJ1-5, with unresolved D. This CDR3 has 13 residues. Germline V lookup: CDR1 MDHEN, CDR2 SYDVKM. The chain's CDR3 is CASSTRSNQPQHF. In nucleotides, the CDR3 is TGTGCCAGCAGTACAAGGAGCAATCAGCCCCAGCACTTT.

The chain recombines TRBV5-1 with TRBJ1-2, with 8 bases fitting TRBD1. The CDR3 is 15 amino acids. The germline gives CDR1 SGHRS, CDR2 YFSETQ. J lost 8 bases, V lost 3 bases, and 12 bases had no gene match. For the CDR3, the DNA is TGCGCCAGCAGCTGGGACAGGTCCCCGGGGAGGGGCTACACCTTC. Translated: CASSWDRSPGRGYTF.

The chain employs TRBV4-2 and TRBJ2-7; TRBD2 aligns across 11 bases. V was clipped by 3 bases and J by 0 bases; unmatched bases: 10. The CDR3 is 18 amino acids. Germline V gives CDR1 LGHNA, CDR2 YNFKEQ. CDR3 coding DNA: TGTGCCAGCAGCCACAATCCGGGACTAGCGGTTCCCTCCTACGAGCAGTACTTC. This encodes CASSHNPGLAVPSYEQYF.

The gene calls are TRBV7-3 and TRBJ1-1; D is unclear. CDR3 size: 15 residues. The ends were cut back, 1 base at V and 1 base at J, with 10 bases in the middle. The germline V gene has CDR1 SGHTA and CDR2 FQGTGA. CDR3 protein: CASSLIGVKNTEAFF. For the CDR3, the DNA is TGTGCCAGCAGCTTAATCGGGGTTAAGAACACTGAAGCTTTCTTT. The full variable domain, its missing parts supplied by reference TRBV7-3 and TRBJ1-1, is GAGVSQTPSNKVTEKGKYVELRCDPISGHTALYWYRQSLGQGPEFLIYFQGTGAADDSGLPNDRFFAVRPEGSVSTLKIQRTERGDSAVYLCASSLIGVKNTEAFFGQGTRLTVV.

The V and J genes are TRBV5-8 and TRBJ2-1; the D is unclear. V lost 2 bases, J lost 3 bases, and 9 bases lay in between. Germline CDR1 reads SGHTS; CDR2 reads YDEGEE. The CDR3 spans 14 residues. The CDR3 DNA is TGTGCCAGCAGCTTTGGACGAAACTACAATGAGCAGTTCTTC. The encoded protein is CASSFGRNYNEQFF.

The J gene is TRBJ1-1, the V gene TRBV6-5; TRBD1 might be the D (5 bases). The CDR3 extends over 14 amino acids. Per the germline V gene, CDR1 is MNHEY and CDR2 is SVGAGI. Trimming cost V 6 bases and J 2 bases, with 13 bases left between them. CDR3 nucleotide sequence: TGTGCCAGCAGGCGGCACCAGGGAAACACTGAAGCTTTCTTT. Encoded protein: CASRRHQGNTEAFF.

This clone was seen only a few times. The chain employs TRBV6-4 and TRBJ2-2; 12 nucleotides agree with TRBD2. V was pared by 8 bases and J by 6 bases, with 22 bases of the junction left unmatched. The CDR3 is 20 amino acids. Germline CDR1 MRHNA, CDR2 SNTAGT. CDR3 loop: CASRVPPRGRLAGEPGELFF. As DNA, the CDR3 is TGTGCCAGCCGGGTCCCCCCGCGGGGGAGACTAGCGGGAGAGCCCGGGGAGCTGTTTTTT.

On this clone itself: In the same sample, other DNA sequences code for this CDR3. The chain carries TRBV18 and TRBJ2-7, with D maybe TRBD1 (6 bases). CDR1 and CDR2 (germline): KGHSH, LQKENI. Trimming left V 3 bases short and J 3 bases short, with 9 bases between. The CDR3 consists of 13 residues. DNA of the CDR3: TGTGCCAGCTCACCGGGACAAAACTACGAGCAGTACTTC. It codes for CASSPGQNYEQYF.

The DNA for the CDR3 is TGCGCCAGCAGCTTGGAAGGGGAACCCGGGGAGCTGTTTTTT. Protein product: CASSLEGEPGELFF. The V call is TRBV5-1, the J call TRBJ2-2, with D maybe TRBD1 (5 bases). The germline CDR1 and CDR2 sequences are SGHRS and YFSETQ. This CDR3 has 14 residues. V was pared by 0 bases and J by 6 bases, with 9 bases between.

The chain carries TRBV7-6 and TRBJ2-5; 7 positions agree with TRBD1. Germline-derived CDR1 and CDR2 are SGHVS and FNYEAQ. There are 14 residues in the CDR3. The V gene end was trimmed by 5 bases and the J gene end by 2 bases; junction bases not matched to a gene: 5. The CDR3 is CASSPQTGQETQYF. CDR3 DNA sequence: TGTGCCAGCAGCCCACAGACAGGGCAAGAGACCCAGTACTTC.

This rearrangement joins TRBV28 to TRBJ2-2; D may be TRBD2 (6 bases). The CDR3 covers 16 residues. The V and J ends lost 5 bases and 0 bases respectively, with 13 bases between them. The germline gives CDR1 MDHEN, CDR2 SYDVKM. The CDR3 is CASSAYSGANTGELFF. Here the CDR3 DNA reads TGTGCCAGCAGTGCCTATAGCGGCGCGAACACCGGGGAGCTGTTTTTT.

The CDR3 protein is CASSLTRRTNEQFF. CDR3 DNA sequence: TGTGCCAGCAGCTTGACCCGGAGGACCAATGAGCAGTTCTTC. This chain uses TRBV7-9 with TRBJ2-1, with D possibly TRBD2 on 5 matching bases. The V end lost 3 bases, the J end lost 6 bases, and 12 bases lay between the germline ends. The CDR3 covers 14 residues. CDR1 and CDR2 (germline): SEHNR, FQNEAQ (reference sequence). The complete variable domain, with remaining parts taken from reference TRBV7-9 and TRBJ2-1, reads DTGVSQNPRHKITKRGQNVTFRCDPISEHNRLYWYRQTLGQGPEFLTYFQNEAQLEKSRLLSDRFSAERPKGSFSTLEIQRTEQGDSAMYLCASSLTRRTNEQFFGPGTRLTVL.

J is TRBJ1-3 and V is TRBV6-5; TRBD1 might be the D (5 bases). Trimming took off 8 bases at V and 4 bases at J, with 15 bases between the two ends. Germline V CDR1 and CDR2: MNHEY, SVGAGI. This CDR3 contains 14 residues. The CDR3 is CASSRAGWGNTIYF. The CDR3 DNA is TGTGCCAGCTCTCGTGCAGGGTGGGGAAACACCATATATTTT.